The next 14 T cell receptor beta chains were all read from a single sample in a study of CD39 and CD103 CD8 tumor-infiltrating T cells. The assay was immunoSEQ multiplex PCR, and TCRdb's table has in-frame clones only and misses some. The repertoire holds some 16,000 clones, with just over 90% as singletons. Material for sequencing was CD8+ T cells sorted from blood. The subset denotes: total memory CD8 T cells (CD45RA-CCR7+/-) from blood or uninvolved lymph node. The receptors stem from a human donor with head and neck squamous cell carcinoma.

The chain carries TRBV4-1 and TRBJ1-1; possible D gene TRBD1, 6 bases. The CDR3 covers 15 residues. CDR1 is MGHRA and CDR2 is YSYEKL in the germline V gene. The V and J ends lost 0 bases and 4 bases respectively, with 12 bases between them. For the CDR3, the DNA is TGCGCCAGCAGCCAAGAGTACAGGGAGGGCACTGAAGCTTTCTTT. Protein: CASSQEYREGTEAFF.

The rearrangement links TRBV2 to TRBJ2-1; no clear D. The CDR3 sequence is 15 residues long. Germline CDR1 SNHLY, CDR2 FYNNEI. V was trimmed by 2 bases and J by 4 bases, leaving 12 bases between them. The CDR3 DNA is TGTGCCAGCAGTGAAACCCAGGCTTCGTACAATGAGCAGTTCTTC. As protein: CASSETQASYNEQFF.

The chain employs TRBV28 and TRBJ2-1; no firm D call. V lost 5 bases, J lost 4 bases, and 9 bases lay in between. This CDR3 has 13 residues. From germline, CDR1 is MDHEN and CDR2 SYDVKM. The CDR3 reads CASSIPTYNEQFF. The CDR3 DNA reads TGTGCCAGCAGTATCCCGACATACAATGAGCAGTTCTTC. Variable domain in full (rest from reference TRBV28 and TRBJ2-1): DVKVTQSSRYLVKRTGEKVFLECVQDMDHENMFWYRQDPGLGLRLIYFSYDVKMKEKGDIPEGYSVSREKKERFSLILESASTNQTSMYLCASSIPTYNEQFFGPGTRLTVL.

The V and J genes are TRBV13 and TRBJ2-5; D may be TRBD2 (6 bases). V was cut by 0 bases and J by 0 bases, with 8 bases left in between. The CDR3 has 15 residues. The germline CDR1 and CDR2 sequences are PRHDT and FYEKMQ (reference sequence). This chain's CDR3 is CASSLGRDYQETQYF. The CDR3 nucleotides are TGTGCCAGCAGCTTAGGCCGGGACTACCAAGAGACCCAGTACTTC.

The chain uses TRBV19 and TRBJ1-5; D perhaps matches TRBD1 (5 bases). Germline lookup yields CDR1 LNHDA and CDR2 SQIVND (reference sequence). The CDR3 is 13 residues long. The ends were cut back, 9 bases at V and 3 bases at J, with 12 bases in the middle. The CDR3 nucleotides are TGTGCCAGCGGGGCGGACTACAATCAGCCCCAGCATTTT. Residues: CASGADYNQPQHF.

V is TRBV19 and J is TRBJ2-7, with D perhaps given as TRBD1 or TRBD2 (5 bases each). The ends were cut back, 5 bases at V and 3 bases at J, with 11 bases in the middle. The CDR3 has 13 amino acids. Germline CDR1 LNHDA, CDR2 SQIVND (reference sequence). As DNA, the CDR3 is TGTGCCAGTAGTTTTTCAGGGAGCTACGAGCAGTACTTC. It codes for CASSFSGSYEQYF.

CDR3 nucleotide sequence: TGTGCCAGCAGCTTAGCCGGGACAGGGTGGGAAAAACTGTTTTTT. Residues: CASSLAGTGWEKLFF. The chain couples TRBV11-2 to TRBJ1-4; 9 bases align to TRBD1. With 1 base clipped from V and 8 bases from J, the junction kept 5 bases outside the gene matches. The CDR3 runs 15 residues. Germline assignment: CDR1 SGHAT and CDR2 FQNNGV.

The CDR3 loop reads CASSLPGSDGYTF. Written as DNA, the CDR3 is TGTGCCAGCAGCTTGCCAGGGTCTGACGGCTACACCTTC. This chain links TRBV5-4 with TRBJ1-2; a possible D gene is TRBD1 (5 bases). V lost 1 base, J lost 8 bases, and 12 bases lay in between. The CDR3 has 13 amino acids. Germline V CDR1 and CDR2: SGHNT, YYREEE (reference sequence).

The chain joins TRBV6-6 to TRBJ1-1; D may be TRBD1 (6 bases). V shed 0 bases and J shed 10 bases, with 12 bases lying between them. There are 13 residues in the CDR3. CDR1 MNHNY and CDR2 SVGAGI come from the germline V gene (reference sequence). CDR3 sequence reads: CASSYSEGGPAFF. DNA for the CDR3: TGTGCCAGCAGTTACTCGGAGGGGGGGCCAGCTTTCTTT.

This chain uses TRBV7-9 with TRBJ1-4, with unresolved D. Trimming left V 10 bases short and J 7 bases short, with 13 bases between. Germline V lookup: CDR1 SEHNR, CDR2 FQNEAQ (reference sequence). The length of the CDR3 is 12 residues. As DNA, the CDR3 is TGTGCCACCCGGAACAGCTTTGAAAAACTGTTTTTT. It yields the protein CATRNSFEKLFF.

This chain links TRBV5-1 with TRBJ1-6; 9 bases fit TRBD1. V trimming: 4 bases; J trimming: 10 bases; junction bases outside the gene matches: 6. The CDR3 is 14 amino acids. Germline CDR1 SGHRS, CDR2 YFSETQ. The DNA of the CDR3 is TGCGCCAGCAGCCCGGGACAGGGCAACTCACCCCTCCACTTT. Translated, it gives CASSPGQGNSPLHF.

CDR3 in amino acids: CASELTGANVLTF. For the CDR3, the DNA is TGTGCCAGCGAATTGACTGGGGCCAACGTCCTGACTTTC. This chain joins TRBV2 and TRBJ2-6; D call uncertain. The germline V and J ends were trimmed by 8 bases and 2 bases, with 7 bases remaining between them. CDR3 length: 13 amino acids. Germline CDR1 and CDR2: SNHLY and FYNNEI.

The chain couples TRBV5-1 to TRBJ2-1; the match to TRBD2 covers 14 bases. Germline assignment: CDR1 SGHRS and CDR2 YFSETQ. The junction had 2 bases not matched to a gene; V was cut back by 3 bases and J by 3 bases. This CDR3 has 16 amino acids. CDR3 sequence (DNA): TGCGCCAGCAGCTGGGGGACTAGCGGGGGCTACAATGAGCAGTTCTTC. This codes for CASSWGTSGGYNEQFF.

The CDR3 sequence is CASSIGTANGAFF. In DNA, the CDR3 is TGTGCCAGTAGTATCGGGACAGCAAACGGAGCTTTCTTT. This rearrangement joins TRBV19 to TRBJ1-1, with 7 bases aligning to TRBD1. Germline V gene data show CDR1 as LNHDA and CDR2 as SQIVND (reference sequence). V was clipped by 3 bases and J by 10 bases; unmatched bases: 8. The length of the CDR3 is 13 residues.